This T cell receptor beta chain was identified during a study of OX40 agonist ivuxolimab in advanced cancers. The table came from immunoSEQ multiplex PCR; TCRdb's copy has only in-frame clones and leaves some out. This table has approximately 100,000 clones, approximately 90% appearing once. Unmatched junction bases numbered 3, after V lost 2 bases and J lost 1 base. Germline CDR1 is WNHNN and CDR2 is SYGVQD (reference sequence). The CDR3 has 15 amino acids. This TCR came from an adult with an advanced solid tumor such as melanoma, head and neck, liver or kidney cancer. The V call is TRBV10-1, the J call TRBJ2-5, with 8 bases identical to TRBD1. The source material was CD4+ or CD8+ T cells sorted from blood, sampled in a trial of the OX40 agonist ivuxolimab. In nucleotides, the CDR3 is TGCGCCAGCAGTGAGGGACAGGGCCCCCAAGAGACCCAGTACTTC. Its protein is CASSEGQGPQETQYF.